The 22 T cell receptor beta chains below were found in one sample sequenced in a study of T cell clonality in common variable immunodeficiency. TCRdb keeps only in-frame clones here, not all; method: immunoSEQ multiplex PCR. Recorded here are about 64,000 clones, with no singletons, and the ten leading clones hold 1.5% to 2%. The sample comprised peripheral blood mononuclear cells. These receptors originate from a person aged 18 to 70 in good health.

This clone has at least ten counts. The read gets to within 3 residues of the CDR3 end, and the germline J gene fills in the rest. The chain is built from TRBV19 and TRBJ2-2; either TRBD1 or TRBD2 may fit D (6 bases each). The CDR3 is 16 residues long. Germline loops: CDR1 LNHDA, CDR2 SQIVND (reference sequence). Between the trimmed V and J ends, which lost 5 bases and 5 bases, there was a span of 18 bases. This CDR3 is CASSVQGTGGTGELFF. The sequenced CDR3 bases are TGTGCCAGTAGTGTACAGGGAACCGGAGGGACCGGGGAG.

The part of the CDR3 DNA that was read is TGCGCCAGCAGCACCCGGGACAGGGAGACACCG. It is translated as CASSTRDRETP. The full CDR3 is CASSTRDRETPLFF. This chain connects TRBV5-1 to TRBJ2-2; TRBD1 aligns across 9 bases. The read falls 3 residues short of the CDR3 end, and the missing part is taken from the germline J gene. Germline-derived CDR1 and CDR2 are SGHRS and YFSETQ. This CDR3 contains 14 residues.

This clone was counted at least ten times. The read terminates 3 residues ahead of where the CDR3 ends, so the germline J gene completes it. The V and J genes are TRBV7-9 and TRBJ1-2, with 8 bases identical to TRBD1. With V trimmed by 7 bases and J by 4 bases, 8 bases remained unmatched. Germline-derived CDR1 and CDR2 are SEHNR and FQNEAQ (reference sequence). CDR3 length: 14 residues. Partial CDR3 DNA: TGTGCCAGCATGATCCAGGGGGCTCCCTATGGC. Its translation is CASMIQGAPYG. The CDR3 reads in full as CASMIQGAPYGYTF.

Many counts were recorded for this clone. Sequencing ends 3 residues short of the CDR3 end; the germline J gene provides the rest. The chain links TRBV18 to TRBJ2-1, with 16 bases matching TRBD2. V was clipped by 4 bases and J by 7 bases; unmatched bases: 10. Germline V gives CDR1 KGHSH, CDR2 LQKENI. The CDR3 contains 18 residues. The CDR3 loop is CASSRTGTSGGAQNEQFF. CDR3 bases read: TGTGCCAGCTCACGGACCGGGACTAGCGGGGGGGCTCAGAATGAG.

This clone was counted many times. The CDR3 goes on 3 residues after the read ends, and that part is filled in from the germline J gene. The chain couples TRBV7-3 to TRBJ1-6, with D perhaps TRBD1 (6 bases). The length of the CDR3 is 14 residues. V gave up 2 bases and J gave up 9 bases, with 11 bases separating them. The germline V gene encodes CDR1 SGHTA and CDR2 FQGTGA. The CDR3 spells CASSLAGVGSPLHF. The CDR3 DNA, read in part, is TGTGCCAGCAGCTTAGCAGGGGTCGGTTCACCC.

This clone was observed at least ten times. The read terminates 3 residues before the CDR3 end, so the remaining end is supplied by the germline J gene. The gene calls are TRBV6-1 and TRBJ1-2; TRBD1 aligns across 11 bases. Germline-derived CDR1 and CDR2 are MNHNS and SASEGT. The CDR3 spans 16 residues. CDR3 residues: CASSDPPGTGGSGYTF. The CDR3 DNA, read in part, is TGTGCCAGCAGTGATCCCCCCGGGACAGGGGGGTCGGGC.

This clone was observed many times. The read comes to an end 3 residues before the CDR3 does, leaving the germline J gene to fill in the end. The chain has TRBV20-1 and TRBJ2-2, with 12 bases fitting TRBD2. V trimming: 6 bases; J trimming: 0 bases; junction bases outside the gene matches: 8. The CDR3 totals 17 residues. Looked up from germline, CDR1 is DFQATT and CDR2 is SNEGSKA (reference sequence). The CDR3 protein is CSAPAGLAGTNTGELFF. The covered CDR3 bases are TGCAGTGCCCCCGCGGGACTAGCGGGTACGAACACCGGGGAG.

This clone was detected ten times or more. The CDR3 reads CASSMATRTDTQYF. CDR3 DNA, as far as it was read: TGTGCCAGTAGTATGGCGACTAGAACAGATACG. J is TRBJ2-3 and V is TRBV19; D may be TRBD2 (6 bases). The CDR3 end is not reached by the read, which stops 3 residues before it; the germline J gene fills it in. Trimming pared 3 bases from V and 3 bases from J, leaving 10 bases between. Looked up from germline, CDR1 is LNHDA and CDR2 is SQIVND (reference sequence). This CDR3 spans 14 amino acids.

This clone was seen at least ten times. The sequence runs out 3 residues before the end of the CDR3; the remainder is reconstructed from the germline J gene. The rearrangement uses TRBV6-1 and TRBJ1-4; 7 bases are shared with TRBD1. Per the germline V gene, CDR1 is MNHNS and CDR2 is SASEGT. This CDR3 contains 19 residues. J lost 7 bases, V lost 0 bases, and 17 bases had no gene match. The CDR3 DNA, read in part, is TGTGCCAGCAGTGAAGCGGGGGGACAGAGGGCCAGGACGGGTGAAAAA. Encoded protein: CASSEAGGQRARTGEK. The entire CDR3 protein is CASSEAGGQRARTGEKLFF.

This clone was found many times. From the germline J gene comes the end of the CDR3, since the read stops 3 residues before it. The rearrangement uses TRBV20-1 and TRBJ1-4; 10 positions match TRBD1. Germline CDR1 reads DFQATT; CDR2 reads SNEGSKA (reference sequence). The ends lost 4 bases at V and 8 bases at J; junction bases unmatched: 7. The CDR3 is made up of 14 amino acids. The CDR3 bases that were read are TGCAGTGCTATTCTGGGGACAGGGGAAGAAAAA. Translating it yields CSAILGTGEEK. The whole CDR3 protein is CSAILGTGEEKLFF.

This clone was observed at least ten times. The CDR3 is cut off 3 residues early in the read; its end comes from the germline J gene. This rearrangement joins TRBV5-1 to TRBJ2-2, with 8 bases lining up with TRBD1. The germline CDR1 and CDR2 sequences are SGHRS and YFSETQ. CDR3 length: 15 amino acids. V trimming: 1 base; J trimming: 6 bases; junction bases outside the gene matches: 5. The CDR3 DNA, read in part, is TGCGCCAGCAGCTTGCGGCAGGGGGCCGCCGGGGAG. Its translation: CASSLRQGAAGE. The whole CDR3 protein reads CASSLRQGAAGELFF.

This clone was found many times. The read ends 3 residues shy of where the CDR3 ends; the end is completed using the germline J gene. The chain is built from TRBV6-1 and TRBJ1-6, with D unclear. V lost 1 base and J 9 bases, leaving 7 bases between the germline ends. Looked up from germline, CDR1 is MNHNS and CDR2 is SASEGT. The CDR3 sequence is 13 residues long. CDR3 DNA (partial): TGTGCCAGCAGTGAAGAAGGCCTTTCACCC. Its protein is CASSEEGLSP. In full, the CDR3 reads CASSEEGLSPLHF.

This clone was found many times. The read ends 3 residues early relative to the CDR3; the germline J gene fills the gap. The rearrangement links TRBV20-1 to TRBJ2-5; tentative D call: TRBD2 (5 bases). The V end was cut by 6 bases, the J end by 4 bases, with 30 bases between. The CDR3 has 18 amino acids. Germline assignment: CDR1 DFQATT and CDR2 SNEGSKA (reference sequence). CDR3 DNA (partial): TGCAGTGCCCAGCTGCCGGACTCCCTTATGGACCCCCCAGAGACC. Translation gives CSAQLPDSLMDPPET. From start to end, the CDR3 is CSAQLPDSLMDPPETQYF.

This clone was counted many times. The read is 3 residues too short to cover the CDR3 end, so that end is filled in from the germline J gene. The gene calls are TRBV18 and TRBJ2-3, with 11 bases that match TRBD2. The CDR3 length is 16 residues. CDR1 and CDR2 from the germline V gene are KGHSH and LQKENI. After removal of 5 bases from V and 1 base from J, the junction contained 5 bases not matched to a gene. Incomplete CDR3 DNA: TGTGCCAGCTCATCGAATAGCGGGGGGGGCACAGATACG. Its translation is CASSSNSGGGTDT. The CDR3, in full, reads CASSSNSGGGTDTQYF.

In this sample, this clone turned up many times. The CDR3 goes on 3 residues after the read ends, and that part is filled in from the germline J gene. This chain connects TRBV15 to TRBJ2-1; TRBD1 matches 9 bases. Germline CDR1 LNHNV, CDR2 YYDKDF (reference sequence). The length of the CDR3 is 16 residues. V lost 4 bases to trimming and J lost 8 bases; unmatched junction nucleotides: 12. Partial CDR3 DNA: TGTGCCACCAGCATTCTCGGGACAGGGATTATGGATGAG. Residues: CATSILGTGIMDE. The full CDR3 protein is CATSILGTGIMDEQFF.

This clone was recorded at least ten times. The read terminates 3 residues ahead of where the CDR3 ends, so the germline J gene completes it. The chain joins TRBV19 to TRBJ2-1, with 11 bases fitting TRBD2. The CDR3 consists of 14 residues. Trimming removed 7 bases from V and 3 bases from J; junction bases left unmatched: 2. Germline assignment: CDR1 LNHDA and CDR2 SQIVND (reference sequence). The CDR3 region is CASTLAGGYNEQFF. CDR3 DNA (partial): TGTGCCAGTACTCTAGCGGGGGGCTACAATGAG.

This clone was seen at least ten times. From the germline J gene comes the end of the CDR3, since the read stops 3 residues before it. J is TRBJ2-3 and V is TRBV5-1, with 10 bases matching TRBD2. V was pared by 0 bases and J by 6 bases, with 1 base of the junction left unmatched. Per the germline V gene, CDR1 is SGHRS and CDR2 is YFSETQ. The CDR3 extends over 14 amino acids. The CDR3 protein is CASSLVAGGDTQYF. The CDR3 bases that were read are TGCGCCAGCAGCTTGGTAGCGGGGGGCGATACG. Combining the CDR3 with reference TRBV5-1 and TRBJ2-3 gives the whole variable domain KAGVTQTPRYLIKTRGQQVTLSCSPISGHRSVSWYQQTPGQGLQFLFEYFSETQRNKGNFPGRFSGRQFSNSRSEMNVSTLELGDSALYLCASSLVAGGDTQYFGPGTRLTVL.

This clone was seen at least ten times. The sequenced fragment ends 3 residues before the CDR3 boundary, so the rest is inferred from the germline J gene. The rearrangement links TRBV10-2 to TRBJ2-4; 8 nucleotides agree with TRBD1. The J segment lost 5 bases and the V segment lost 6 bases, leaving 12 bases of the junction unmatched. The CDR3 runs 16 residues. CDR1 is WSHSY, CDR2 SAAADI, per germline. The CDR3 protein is CASRAGGSGEQNIQYF. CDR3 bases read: TGCGCCAGCAGAGCAGGGGGCTCTGGGGAACAAAACATT.

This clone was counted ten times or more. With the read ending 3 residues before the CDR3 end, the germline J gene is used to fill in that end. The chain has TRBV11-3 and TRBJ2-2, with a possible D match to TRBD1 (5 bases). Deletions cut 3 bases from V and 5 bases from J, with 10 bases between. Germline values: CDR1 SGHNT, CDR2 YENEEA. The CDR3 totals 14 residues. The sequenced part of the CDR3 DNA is TGTGCCAGCAGCTTCTTCAGGGATACCGGGGAG. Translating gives CASSFFRDTGE. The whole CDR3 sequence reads CASSFFRDTGELFF. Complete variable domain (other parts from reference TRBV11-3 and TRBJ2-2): EAGVVQSPRYKIIEKKQPVAFWCNPISGHNTLYWYLQNLGQGPELLIRYENEEAVDDSQLPKDRFSAERLKGVDSTLKIQPAELGDSAVYLCASSFFRDTGELFFGEGSRLTVL.

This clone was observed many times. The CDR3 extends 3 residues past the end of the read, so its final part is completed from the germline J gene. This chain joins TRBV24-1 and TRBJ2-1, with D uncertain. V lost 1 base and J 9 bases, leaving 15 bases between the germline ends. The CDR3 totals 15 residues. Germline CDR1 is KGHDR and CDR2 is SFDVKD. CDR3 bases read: TGTGCCACCAGTGATTTACAAAACCTGAAGAGTGAG. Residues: CATSDLQNLKSE. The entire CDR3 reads CATSDLQNLKSEQFF.

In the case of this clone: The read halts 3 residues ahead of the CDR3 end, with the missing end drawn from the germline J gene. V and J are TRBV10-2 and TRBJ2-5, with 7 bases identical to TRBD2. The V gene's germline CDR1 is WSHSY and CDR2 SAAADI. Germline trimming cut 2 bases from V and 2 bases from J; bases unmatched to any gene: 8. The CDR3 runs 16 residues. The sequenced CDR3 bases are TGCGCCAGCAGTGAGCCTCGCGGGAGTTGGCAAGAGACC. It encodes CASSEPRGSWQET. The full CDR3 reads CASSEPRGSWQETQYF.

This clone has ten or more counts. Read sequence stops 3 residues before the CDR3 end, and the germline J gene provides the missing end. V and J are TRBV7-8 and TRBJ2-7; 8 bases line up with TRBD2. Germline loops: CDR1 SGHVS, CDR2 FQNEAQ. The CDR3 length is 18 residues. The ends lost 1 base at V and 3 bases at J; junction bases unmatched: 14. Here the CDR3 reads CASSLVGSSGTRGYEQYF. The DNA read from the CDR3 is TGTGCCAGCAGCTTAGTAGGGAGTAGCGGGACTAGAGGCTACGAG.